Listed here are 27 T cell receptor beta chains from one sample, sequenced in a study of OX40 agonist ivuxolimab in advanced cancers. The library relied on the immunoSEQ multiplex PCR assay. Entries here come from immuneACCESS through TCRdb and include only in-frame sequences with V and J called. Some clones fail to appear in such tables; in the studies checked, an unresolved V gene covers under half of the shortfall, and the cause of the remainder is unknown. The sample contains approximately 70,000 clones, approximately 80% of them found a single time. About 5% of the sample belongs to the ten largest clones. This sample comprised CD4+ or CD8+ T cells sorted from blood, obtained in a trial of the OX40 agonist ivuxolimab. These receptors were collected from an adult with an advanced solid tumor such as melanoma, head and neck, liver or kidney cancer.

This clone was found a few times. This rearrangement joins TRBV5-8 to TRBJ2-3; 7 nucleotides line up with TRBD2. Germline V gene lookup returns CDR1 SGHTS and CDR2 YDEGEE. This CDR3 contains 15 residues. V lost 4 bases, J lost 3 bases, and 8 bases stayed unmatched. CDR3: CASSVAGEGTDTQYF. The CDR3 DNA sequence: TGTGCCAGCAGCGTGGCGGGAGAGGGGACAGATACGCAGTATTTT.

This chain connects TRBV28 to TRBJ1-1; weak D call: TRBD1 (6 bases). This CDR3 spans 23 amino acids. In germline, CDR1 is MDHEN, CDR2 SYDVKM. Trimming removed 3 bases at V and 0 bases at J, with 35 bases between. The CDR3, as DNA: TGTGCCAGCAGTTTCGTTCAAGTCGTGGGGGCAGGGGCCCTGACTGAGATGAACACTGAAGCTTTCTTT. It is translated as CASSFVQVVGAGALTEMNTEAFF.

The chain combines TRBV28 with TRBJ1-1; possibly TRBD1 for D (5 bases). This CDR3 is 15 amino acids long. Germline loops: CDR1 MDHEN, CDR2 SYDVKM. The V end lost 2 bases, the J end lost 4 bases, and 14 bases lay between the germline ends. The CDR3, as DNA: TGTGCCAGCAGTTTAATACTGCAGGGTAGCACTGAAGCTTTCTTT. It codes for CASSLILQGSTEAFF.

This clone was seen just once. The rearrangement uses TRBV28 and TRBJ2-4; D is uncertain. V lost 1 base to trimming and J lost 0 bases, with 7 bases between them. Per the germline V gene, CDR1 is MDHEN and CDR2 is SYDVKM. The CDR3 is 15 amino acids. CDR3 in DNA: TGTGCCAGCAGTTTATATATCGGAGCCAAAAACATTCAGTACTTC. It translates to CASSLYIGAKNIQYF.

The chain couples TRBV27 to TRBJ1-3; D unresolved. The CDR3 runs 13 residues. Germline CDR1 MNHEY, CDR2 SMNVEV (reference sequence). Trimming removed 6 bases at V and 4 bases at J, with 10 bases between. The CDR3 nucleotides read TGTGCCAGCAGCCGTTCCCCAGGAAACACCATATATTTT. It is translated as CASSRSPGNTIYF.

The rearrangement joins TRBV10-1 to TRBJ2-1; 7 bases line up with TRBD1. Trimming removed 9 bases from V and 0 bases from J; junction bases left unmatched: 5. This CDR3 comprises 14 residues. In germline, CDR1 is WNHNN, CDR2 SYGVQD (reference sequence). The CDR3 spells CAREDRSSYNEQFF. The CDR3 DNA follows: TGCGCCAGGGAGGACAGGAGCTCCTACAATGAGCAGTTCTTC.

The chain links TRBV4-1 to TRBJ1-3, with 8 bases that match TRBD1. The CDR3 is made up of 18 amino acids. The germline V gene encodes CDR1 MGHRA and CDR2 YSYEKL. Trimming removed 3 bases from V and 0 bases from J; junction bases left unmatched: 10. In DNA, the CDR3 is TGCGCCAGCAGCCATCTCGGACAGGGACTCGACTCTGGAAACACCATATATTTT. Translated: CASSHLGQGLDSGNTIYF.

V usage is TRBV10-1 and J usage is TRBJ1-1, with TRBD1 matching over 7 bases. The CDR3 sequence is 14 residues long. J gave up 11 bases and V 5 bases, and 14 bases lay outside the gene matches. CDR1 is WNHNN, CDR2 SYGVQD, per germline (reference sequence). The CDR3: CASSPLRQGTSAFF. The CDR3 nucleotides read TGCGCCAGCAGTCCCCTTAGACAGGGAACCTCCGCTTTCTTT.

This rearrangement joins TRBV9 to TRBJ1-2; the D is unclear. There are 11 residues in the CDR3. The germline V and J ends were trimmed by 4 bases and 2 bases, with 3 bases remaining between them. Germline V lookup: CDR1 SGDLS, CDR2 YYNGEE. The CDR3 spells CASSQNYGYTF. CDR3 nucleotides: TGTGCCAGCAGCCAGAACTATGGCTACACCTTC.

This rearrangement joins TRBV27 to TRBJ2-5, with D unclear. CDR1 is MNHEY, CDR2 SMNVEV, per germline (reference sequence). The CDR3 covers 12 residues. The V and J ends lost 8 bases and 2 bases respectively, with 9 bases between them. Here the CDR3 reads CASGQVQETQYF. Written as DNA, the CDR3 is TGTGCCAGCGGGCAGGTACAAGAGACCCAGTACTTC.

The V call is TRBV5-1, the J call TRBJ2-1; TRBD1 aligns across 9 bases. CDR1 and CDR2 from the germline V gene are SGHRS and YFSETQ. There are 15 residues in the CDR3. Germline trimming cut 2 bases from V and 6 bases from J; bases unmatched to any gene: 6. The CDR3 sequence is CASSFGQGTGNEQFF. The CDR3 DNA reads TGCGCCAGCAGCTTCGGACAGGGGACCGGCAATGAGCAGTTCTTC.

The rearrangement uses TRBV7-2 and TRBJ1-1; no clear D gene. V was shortened by 2 bases and J by 3 bases, with 16 bases between the two germline ends. The CDR3 extends over 16 amino acids. Germline loops: CDR1 SGHTA, CDR2 FQGNSA. The CDR3 bases are TGTGCCAGCAGCTTAAGTGTGGGGAACCCATACACTGAAGCTTTCTTT. It specifies CASSLSVGNPYTEAFF.

This clone was observed a handful of times. The V gene is TRBV28, the J gene TRBJ1-5, with D perhaps matching TRBD1 (6 bases). CDR1 and CDR2 from the germline V gene are MDHEN and SYDVKM. Trimming removed 8 bases at V and 0 bases at J, with 14 bases between. The CDR3 consists of 15 residues. Here the CDR3 reads CASAVTGASNQPQHF. CDR3 DNA: TGTGCCAGCGCGGTGACAGGAGCTAGCAATCAGCCCCAGCATTTT.

The rearrangement joins TRBV7-2 to TRBJ2-1; 9 bases align to TRBD2. V lost 3 bases and J lost 1; bases outside the gene matches: 4. From germline, CDR1 is SGHTA and CDR2 FQGNSA. The CDR3 spans 16 residues. The CDR3 is CASSLGSGSSYNEQFF. DNA of the CDR3: TGTGCCAGCAGCTTGGGTAGCGGGAGTTCCTACAATGAGCAGTTCTTC.

The chain is built from TRBV4-2 and TRBJ2-5, with D possibly TRBD1 on 5 matching bases. Trimming shortened V by 2 bases and J by 3 bases, and 16 bases separated the two germline ends. The CDR3 is 16 residues long. CDR1 LGHNA and CDR2 YNFKEQ come from the germline V gene. DNA for the CDR3: TGTGCCAGCAGCCAATCCTTTTGGGGCGGAGAAGAGACCCAGTACTTC. This sequence encodes CASSQSFWGGEETQYF.

The V call is TRBV11-2, the J call TRBJ1-2; D is perhaps TRBD1 (6 bases). V lost 1 base to trimming and J lost 8 bases, with 11 bases between them. Germline loops: CDR1 SGHAT, CDR2 FQNNGV. The CDR3 extends over 13 amino acids. In DNA, the CDR3 is TGTGCCAGCAGCTTAGGGACAGTGGGAGGCTACACCTTC. It encodes CASSLGTVGGYTF.

The chain uses TRBV6-6 and TRBJ2-1; TRBD2 aligns across 10 bases. The germline V gene encodes CDR1 MNHNY and CDR2 SVGAGI (reference sequence). The CDR3 is 16 amino acids. After removal of 7 bases from V and 5 bases from J, the junction contained 11 bases not matched to a gene. The CDR3 sequence is CASTSLSGGPNNEQFF. The CDR3, as DNA: TGTGCCAGCACATCCCTTAGCGGGGGGCCGAACAATGAGCAGTTCTTC.

The J gene is TRBJ2-1, the V gene TRBV27; 7 positions match TRBD1. The CDR3 loop spans 16 amino acids. Germline CDR1 MNHEY, CDR2 SMNVEV (reference sequence). V lost 2 bases and J lost 0; bases outside the gene matches: 4. In DNA, the CDR3 is TGTGCCAGCAGTTTAAATTGGGACAGCTCCTACAATGAGCAGTTCTTC. Translated, it gives CASSLNWDSSYNEQFF.

This chain connects TRBV7-9 to TRBJ1-6; D unresolved. The CDR3 totals 18 residues. Germline CDR1 and CDR2: SEHNR and FQNEAQ (reference sequence). V was clipped by 5 bases and J by 0 bases, with 17 bases between them. DNA for the CDR3: TGTGCCAGCAGCCGTGGCCGGGCAACGAGCTCCTATAATTCACCCCTCCACTTT. This codes for CASSRGRATSSYNSPLHF.

The chain couples TRBV5-4 to TRBJ2-7, with TRBD1 identical over 11 bases. After removal of 3 bases from V and 1 base from J, the junction contained 6 bases not matched to a gene. The V gene's germline CDR1 is SGHNT and CDR2 YYREEE (reference sequence). The CDR3 length is 16 residues. The CDR3 spells CASSSGTGGWSYEQYV. In DNA, the CDR3 is TGTGCCAGCAGCTCCGGGACAGGGGGATGGTCCTACGAGCAGTACGTC.

The chain links TRBV27 to TRBJ1-2, with 7 bases aligning to TRBD1. Per the germline V gene, CDR1 is MNHEY and CDR2 is SMNVEV (reference sequence). V gave up 5 bases and J gave up 6 bases; unmatched junction bases: 12. The CDR3 spans 15 residues. In DNA, the CDR3 is TGTGCCAGCAGTCTAGAGACAGGGAAGGCGAATGGCTACACCTTC. Its protein is CASSLETGKANGYTF.

The chain uses TRBV13 and TRBJ1-5; D unresolved. This CDR3 is built from 14 residues. Germline CDR1 PRHDT, CDR2 FYEKMQ (reference sequence). The V gene lost 0 bases and the J gene lost 7 bases, with 10 bases spanning the gap. CDR3 sequence (DNA): TGTGCCAGCAGCTTAGGGACGATCTACCAGCCCCAGCATTTT. Protein product: CASSLGTIYQPQHF.

The V call is TRBV6-1, the J call TRBJ1-3; the D gene is possibly TRBD1 (6 bases). Germline V CDR1 and CDR2: MNHNS, SASEGT. Trimming stripped 7 bases from V and 2 bases from J, with 15 bases between. CDR3 length: 15 residues. The CDR3 here is CASISGTSPGNTIYF. The CDR3 DNA sequence: TGTGCCAGCATTTCCGGGACAAGCCCTGGAAACACCATATATTTT.

The chain uses TRBV5-4 and TRBJ2-2, with D unclear. CDR3 length: 15 amino acids. Between the trimmed V and J ends, which lost 1 base and 1 base, there was a span of 8 bases. Germline lookup yields CDR1 SGHNT and CDR2 YYREEE (reference sequence). The CDR3, as DNA: TGTGCCAGCAGCTTGCGTGCAGGGAACACCGGGGAGCTGTTTTTT. Residues: CASSLRAGNTGELFF. The entire variable domain, with the rest obtained from reference TRBV5-4 and TRBJ2-2, is as follows: ETGVTQSPTHLIKTRGQQVTLRCSSQSGHNTVSWYQQALGQGPQFIFQYYREEENGRGNFPPRFSGLQFPNYSSELNVNALELDDSALYLCASSLRAGNTGELFFGEGSRLTVL.

The CDR3 coding sequence is TGTGCCAGCGCCCCCGGGGGCTATGGCTACACCTTC. Translated, it gives CASAPGGYGYTF. This chain links TRBV5-4 with TRBJ1-2, with a tentative D call TRBD1 (5 bases). V lost 7 bases to trimming and J lost 4 bases, with 11 bases between them. This CDR3 is 12 amino acids long. Germline V gene sequence: CDR1 SGHNT, CDR2 YYREEE (reference sequence).

J is TRBJ1-2 and V is TRBV11-2; 7 bases map to TRBD1. The V and J ends lost 6 bases and 4 bases, in that order; junction bases with no gene match: 14. Germline V gene data show CDR1 as SGHAT and CDR2 as FQNNGV. This CDR3 spans 16 amino acids. In DNA form, the CDR3 reads TGTGCCAGCAGATGGGACAGCGCCGAATCGTTCTATGGCTACACCTTC. Translated: CASRWDSAESFYGYTF.

The chain couples TRBV6-6 to TRBJ1-6, with 10 bases that match TRBD1. Germline assignment: CDR1 MNHNY and CDR2 SVGAGI (reference sequence). J was trimmed by 10 bases and V by 6 bases; bases with no gene match: 6. CDR3 length equals 14 residues. The CDR3 region is CASSKDRGRSPLHF. Here the CDR3 DNA reads TGTGCCAGCAGCAAGGACAGGGGGAGGTCACCCCTCCACTTT.